This T cell receptor (beta chain) came from a study of T cells after somatic rescue of genetic block. The repertoire was sequenced with immunoSEQ multiplex PCR; TCRdb's copy has only in-frame clones and lacks some. The table records 9,000 to 10,000 clones, around 70% of them present only once. V was clipped by 0 bases and J by 5 bases; unmatched bases: 8. The V gene's germline CDR1 is SGHNT and CDR2 YYREEE (reference sequence). This CDR3 comprises 15 residues. The source of this sequence is a boy aged 10-17 years. The chain uses TRBV5-4 and TRBJ2-7, with 7 positions matching TRBD2. Sequencing input: peripheral blood mononuclear cells (PBMCs). The chain's CDR3 is CASSLGQLGTNEQYF. As DNA, the CDR3 is TGTGCCAGCAGCTTGGGGCAGCTAGGGACTAACGAGCAGTACTTC.